A single sample is the source of the 4 T cell receptor beta chains below, sequenced in a study of human T cells and chemical hapten exposure. Specified time point: pre-sensitization, week 0. Treatment given: therapeutic diphenylcyclopropenone sensitization with weekly scalp DPC. TCRdb reprocessed the RACE reads with MiXCR, giving one entry per CDR3 protein. The sample lists around 250,000 distinct CDR3 sequences; about 9.4% were seen once. Sequencing used whole blood, obtained in connection with sensitization to the hapten diphenylcyclopropenone (DPC). The receptors come from a woman aged 40 to 50 with alopecia areata. Some clones in this sample may be carry-over from other donors' samples.

This clonotype was counted at least ten times. This sequence joins TRBV20-1 and TRBJ2-1, with D possibly being TRBD2 (5 bases). CDR1 and CDR2 (germline): DFQATT, SNEGSKA (reference sequence). V was pared by 0 bases and J by 4 bases, with 10 bases between. This CDR3 comprises 14 residues. The CDR3 protein is CSARDLDFYNEQFF. As DNA, the CDR3 is TGCAGTGCTAGAGATCTGGACTTTTACAATGAGCAGTTCTTC.

This clonotype was observed a few times. The chain's CDR3 is CASSALAGDNTGELFF. The CDR3 DNA reads as TGTGCCAGCAGCGCCCTGGCGGGAGATAACACCGGGGAGCTGTTTTTT. This chain connects TRBV7-3 to TRBJ2-2; TRBD2 matches 7 bases. Germline V gene data show CDR1 as SGHTA and CDR2 as FQGTGA. The J segment lost 2 bases and the V segment lost 5 bases, leaving 8 bases of the junction unmatched. The CDR3 runs to 16 residues. The whole variable domain, filled in from reference TRBV7-3 and TRBJ2-2, reads GAGVSQTPSNKVTEKGKYVELRCDPISGHTALYWYRQSLGQGPEFLIYFQGTGAADDSGLPNDRFFAVRPEGSVSTLKIQRTERGDSAVYLCASSALAGDNTGELFFGEGSRLTVL.

This clonotype has a handful of counts. The genes are TRBV7-9 and TRBJ2-3, with 10 bases lining up with TRBD2. This CDR3 has 14 residues. Looked up from germline, CDR1 is SEHNR and CDR2 is FQNEAQ (reference sequence). After removal of 5 bases from V and 2 bases from J, the junction contained 1 base not matched to a gene. CDR3: CASSTSGITDTQYF. CDR3 sequence (DNA): TGTGCCAGCAGCACTAGCGGGATCACAGATACGCAGTATTTT.

The table lists this clonotype with many counts. V usage is TRBV6-2 or TRBV6-3 and J usage is TRBJ1-1; no reliable D call. Looked up from germline, CDR1 is MNHEY and CDR2 is SVGEGT. The CDR3 runs 13 residues. V was trimmed by 0 bases and J by 7 bases, leaving 9 bases between them. Here the CDR3 reads CASSYSSPFEAFF. In DNA, the CDR3 is TGTGCCAGCAGTTACTCATCACCTTTTGAAGCTTTCTTT.